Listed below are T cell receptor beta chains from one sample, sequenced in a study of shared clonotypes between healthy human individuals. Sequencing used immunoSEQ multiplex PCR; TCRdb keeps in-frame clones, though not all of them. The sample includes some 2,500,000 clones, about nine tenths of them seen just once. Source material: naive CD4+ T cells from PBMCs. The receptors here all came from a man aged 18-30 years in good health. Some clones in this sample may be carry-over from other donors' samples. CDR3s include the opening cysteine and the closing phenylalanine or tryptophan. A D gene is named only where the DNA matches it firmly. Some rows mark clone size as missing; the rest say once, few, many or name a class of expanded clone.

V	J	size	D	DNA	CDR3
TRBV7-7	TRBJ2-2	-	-	TGTGCCAGCAGCCCTAATACCGGGGAGCTGTTTTTT	CASSPNTGELFF
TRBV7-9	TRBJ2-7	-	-	TGTGCCAGCAGCCCTCATCAGGGATCCAACGAGCAGTACTTC	CASSPHQGSNEQYF
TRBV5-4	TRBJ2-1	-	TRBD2	TGTGCCAGCAGCAGGGACACCGGGACTAGCGGGAGAGGATCCCACAATGAGCAGTTCTTC	CASSRDTGTSGRGSHNEQFF
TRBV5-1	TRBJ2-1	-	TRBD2	TGCGCCAGCAGCCCCGGGACTAGCGGACTATACAATGAGCAGTTCTTC	CASSPGTSGLYNEQFF
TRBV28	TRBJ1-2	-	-	TGTGCCAGCACCGACAGCCTGTGGGGCTACACCTTC	CASTDSLWGYTF
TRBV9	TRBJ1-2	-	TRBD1	TGTGCCAGCAGCGTAGGAGTGACAGGGTCTTACTATGGCTACACCTTC	CASSVGVTGSYYGYTF
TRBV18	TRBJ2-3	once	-	TGTGCCAGCTCACGTGAGGTTAGCACAGATACGCAGTATTTT	CASSREVSTDTQYF
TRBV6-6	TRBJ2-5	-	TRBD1	TGTGCCAGTAGGACAGGGGGCTCCGAGACCCAGTACTTC	CASRTGGSETQYF
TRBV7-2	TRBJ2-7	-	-	TGTGCCAGCAGCTTACTCGGTTGGGAGCAGTACTTC	CASSLLGWEQYF
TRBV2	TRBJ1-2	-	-	TGTGCCAGCAGATCTCAGCGAGGTGGGGATGGCTACACCTTC	CASRSQRGGDGYTF
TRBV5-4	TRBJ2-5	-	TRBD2	TGTGCCAGCAGCCCGACTAGCGGGAAAGAGACCCAGTACTTC	CASSPTSGKETQYF
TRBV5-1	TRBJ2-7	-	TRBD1	TGCGCCAGCAGCTCCGGGACAGGTAACTACGAGCAGTACTTC	CASSSGTGNYEQYF
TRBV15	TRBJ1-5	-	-	TGTGCCACCAGCCCAAGCGGGGGTAGCAATCAGCCCCAGCATTTT	CATSPSGGSNQPQHF
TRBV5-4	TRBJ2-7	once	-	TGTGCCAGCAGCACCTCCGAGAACCACCAGTACTTC	CASSTSENHQYF
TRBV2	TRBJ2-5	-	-	TGTGCCAGCAGCGCGACCGGAGCCCCCCAAGAGACCCAGTACTTC	CASSATGAPQETQYF
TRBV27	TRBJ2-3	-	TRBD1	TGTGCCAGCAGACTAAGGGCTGGGACAGCGAACACAGATACGCAGTATTTT	CASRLRAGTANTDTQYF
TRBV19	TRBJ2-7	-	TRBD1	TGTGCCAGTAGTCCCGCCTTGGGACAGGGGACCTACGAGCAGTACTTC	CASSPALGQGTYEQYF
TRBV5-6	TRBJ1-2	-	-	TGTGCCAGCAGCTTGGCCGGTAGGGTAGACTATGGCTACACCTTC	CASSLAGRVDYGYTF
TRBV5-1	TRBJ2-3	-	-	TGCGCCAGCAGCTTGGGCCCCGTGGGGGGTAGCACAGATACGCAGTATTTT	CASSLGPVGGSTDTQYF
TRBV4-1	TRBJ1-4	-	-	TGCGCCAGCAGCCAACTGGGGCAAAAACTGTTTTTT	CASSQLGQKLFF
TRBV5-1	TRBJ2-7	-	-	TGCGCCAGCAGTTACGGACAGAGCTACGAGCAGTACTTC	CASSYGQSYEQYF
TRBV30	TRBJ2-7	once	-	TGTGCCTGGAGTGTACAGGTGCGGGGCGAGCAGTACTTC	CAWSVQVRGEQYF
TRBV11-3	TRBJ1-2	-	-	TGTGCCAGCAGCCTTAGGGACCCGGCGGGGTATGGCTACACCTTC	CASSLRDPAGYGYTF
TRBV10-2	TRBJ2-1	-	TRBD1	TGCGCCAGCACGGACAGGGTTAATGAGCAGTTCTTC	CASTDRVNEQFF
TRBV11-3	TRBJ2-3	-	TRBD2	TGTGCCAGCAGCCGACTAGCGGGAGGTGGAGATACGCAGTATTTT	CASSRLAGGGDTQYF
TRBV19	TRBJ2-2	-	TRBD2	TGTGCCAGTACCTCCGTAGCGGGAGATTTCCCCGGGGAGCTGTTTTTT	CASTSVAGDFPGELFF
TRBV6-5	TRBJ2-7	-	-	TGTGCCAGCAGTTACTCGGTCGGGTTAGAGCAGTACTTC	CASSYSVGLEQYF